This T cell receptor beta chain was obtained from a study of cytomegalovirus exposure and HLA in healthy donors. Study-level results: Association of 16,951 TCR beta sequences with HLA alleles was found at 0.05 false discovery rate in a later analysis. Most likely, a cluster of highly shared sequence variants arose as a sequencing artifact.

Donors showed nominal health when sampled, although they likely had unrecorded immune exposures. About this clone: Its antigen is unknown.

The PCR had 60 Vbeta and 13 Jbeta primers. Sequenced by immunoSEQ multiplex PCR; TCRdb stores in-frame clones only, minus some. There are some 90,000 clones in the sample; around three quarters occur only once, and roughly 0.63% lies in the top ten. The TCR sequence derives from a man under 40 in good health and CMV-seronegative. The material sequenced was PBMCs.

The CDR3 coding sequence is TGTGCCAGTAGTATTATCCGGGAATTCGCAGATACGCAGTATTTT. Its protein is CASSIIREFADTQYF. V gene TRBV19 combines with J gene TRBJ2-3, with a possible D match to TRBD2 (5 bases). V lost 3 bases and J lost 4, with 14 bases in between. Germline V gene sequence: CDR1 LNHDA, CDR2 SQIVND (reference sequence). The CDR3 is 15 amino acids.